These 19 T cell receptor beta chains were sequenced from one sample in a study of OX40 agonist ivuxolimab in advanced cancers. Only in-frame clones appear in the TCRdb table, and some are missing; sequencing was by immunoSEQ multiplex PCR. The table includes 30,000 or so clones, 90% detected once. The sample was CD4+ or CD8+ T cells sorted from blood, taken in a trial of the OX40 agonist ivuxolimab. Receptors were obtained from an adult with an advanced solid tumor such as melanoma, head and neck, liver or kidney cancer.

J is TRBJ1-4 and V is TRBV19; D is possibly TRBD1 (5 bases). Germline assignment: CDR1 LNHDA and CDR2 SQIVND (reference sequence). This CDR3 comprises 13 residues. The germline V and J ends were trimmed by 6 bases and 7 bases, with 12 bases remaining between them. Here the CDR3 DNA reads TGTGCCAGTAGACAAGGGGCTGGTGAAAAACTGTTTTTT. Translation gives CASRQGAGEKLFF.

This chain connects TRBV15 to TRBJ2-7; TRBD2 might be the D (6 bases). The CDR3 sequence is 16 residues long. The germline CDR1 and CDR2 sequences are LNHNV and YYDKDF (reference sequence). With 0 bases removed from V and 5 bases from J, the gap between germline ends came to 17 bases. This CDR3 is CATSRDRDSGRNEQYF. The CDR3, as DNA: TGTGCCACCAGCAGAGACCGGGACTCTGGAAGAAACGAGCAGTACTTC.

V and J are TRBV9 and TRBJ2-1; 8 bases are a match to TRBD2. The germline gives CDR1 SGDLS, CDR2 YYNGEE. Germline trimming cut 0 bases from V and 3 bases from J; bases unmatched to any gene: 8. This CDR3 region has 17 residues. The CDR3, as DNA: TGTGCCAGCAGCGTAGTGGATGGGCGGGAGGACTACAATGAGCAGTTCTTC. Translated: CASSVVDGREDYNEQFF.

This chain uses TRBV11-2 with TRBJ2-7; D gene unclear. The CDR3 is 13 residues long. The germline V gene has CDR1 SGHAT and CDR2 FQNNGV. V was clipped by 1 base and J by 6 bases, with 10 bases between them. CDR3 nucleotides: TGTGCCAGCAGCTTAGTACGACCTGGCGAGCAGTACTTC. This translates into CASSLVRPGEQYF.

This chain joins TRBV7-9 and TRBJ2-5, with 7 bases identical to TRBD1. The J call could be wrong; TRBJ2-7 is a better fit for the DNA end. The CDR3 covers 15 residues. Per germline, CDR1 SEHNR and CDR2 FQNEAQ (reference sequence). The CDR3 loop is CASSRPDRRIYEQYF. In DNA form, the CDR3 reads TGTGCCAGCAGCCGCCCGGACAGGCGCATCTACGAGCAGTACTTC.

The V gene is TRBV2, the J gene TRBJ2-2; D may correspond to TRBD1 or TRBD2 (5 bases each). CDR1 is SNHLY, CDR2 FYNNEI, per germline. CDR3 length: 17 amino acids. Trimming removed 10 bases from V and 0 bases from J, with 21 bases in between. The DNA for the CDR3 is TGTGCCATCTCGCCCGGGACCCACTCCCCGAACACCGGGGAGCTGTTTTTT. Its protein product is CAISPGTHSPNTGELFF.

With regard to this clone: Compared with germline, one end of the junction differs, possibly owing to a read error. The gene calls are TRBV5-6 and TRBJ2-7; D perhaps matches TRBD1 (6 bases). Germline V gives CDR1 SGHDT, CDR2 YYEEEE. The CDR3 loop spans 15 amino acids. Here the CDR3 DNA reads TGCGCCAGCAGCCAAGTCGACAGGAGCTCCTACGAGCAGTACTTC. It translates to CASSQVDRSSYEQYF.

CDR3 amino acids: CASSQFEGVNTEAFF. The CDR3 DNA reads TGCGCCAGCAGTCAATTCGAGGGGGTGAACACTGAAGCTTTCTTT. This chain links TRBV10-1 with TRBJ1-1; the D gene is possibly TRBD1 (6 bases). The V gene's germline CDR1 is WNHNN and CDR2 SYGVQD (reference sequence). The V and J ends lost 5 bases and 0 bases respectively, with 13 bases between them. The CDR3 length is 15 residues.

The chain recombines TRBV5-6 with TRBJ2-2; D remains ambiguous. The V end was cut by 3 bases, the J end by 0 bases, with 9 bases between. Germline loops: CDR1 SGHDT, CDR2 YYEEEE. The CDR3 runs 15 residues. CDR3 DNA: TGTGCCAGCAGCTCGGCCGGTGCGAACACCGGGGAGCTGTTTTTT. Encoded protein: CASSSAGANTGELFF.

The chain recombines TRBV5-6 with TRBJ2-1; TRBD2 aligns across 8 bases. The germline gives CDR1 SGHDT, CDR2 YYEEEE. The CDR3 extends over 14 amino acids. Trimming took 0 bases from V and 8 from J; bases not matched to a gene: 4. The CDR3 here is CASSLGLAIYEQFF. The CDR3 DNA sequence: TGTGCCAGCAGCTTGGGACTAGCGATTTATGAGCAGTTCTTC.

The rearrangement uses TRBV7-8 and TRBJ2-1; TRBD2 matches at 14 bases. After removal of 5 bases from V and 4 bases from J, the junction contained 16 bases not matched to a gene. CDR3 length: 20 amino acids. CDR1 and CDR2 from the germline V gene are SGHVS and FQNEAQ. The CDR3 region is CASSTVGTSGRLGKYNEQFF. The DNA for the CDR3 is TGTGCCAGCAGCACGGTTGGGACTAGCGGGAGACTGGGTAAATACAATGAGCAGTTCTTC. Variable domain in full (rest from reference TRBV7-8 and TRBJ2-1): GAGVSQSPRYKVAKRGQDVALRCDPISGHVSLFWYQQALGQGPEFLTYFQNEAQLDKSGLPSDRFFAERPEGSVSTLKIQRTQQEDSAVYLCASSTVGTSGRLGKYNEQFFGPGTRLTVL.

The rearrangement uses TRBV7-9 and TRBJ2-7; D tentatively fits TRBD1 or TRBD2 (5 bases each). The germline V gene encodes CDR1 SEHNR and CDR2 FQNEAQ (reference sequence). V was pared by 0 bases and J by 3 bases, with 6 bases between. CDR3 length: 13 amino acids. The CDR3 reads CASSLAGDYEQYF. For the CDR3, the DNA is TGTGCCAGCAGCTTAGCGGGGGACTACGAGCAGTACTTC.

V gene TRBV19 combines with J gene TRBJ2-5; 9 nucleotides line up with TRBD1. The CDR3 consists of 16 residues. Germline CDR1 is LNHDA and CDR2 is SQIVND (reference sequence). The J segment lost 3 bases and the V segment lost 5 bases, leaving 10 bases of the junction unmatched. The CDR3 reads CASSLMDRGHKETQYF. CDR3 DNA: TGTGCCAGTAGTCTGATGGACAGGGGACACAAAGAGACCCAGTACTTC. The full variable domain, in which reference TRBV19 and TRBJ2-5 provide the parts outside the CDR3, is DGGITQSPKYLFRKEGQNVTLSCEQNLNHDAMYWYRQDPGQGLRLIYYSQIVNDFQKGDIAEGYSVSREKKESFPLTVTSAQKNPTAFYLCASSLMDRGHKETQYFGPGTRLLVL.

V and J are TRBV4-1 and TRBJ1-4; D unresolved. The CDR3 is 16 amino acids. The germline V and J ends were trimmed by 4 bases and 0 bases, with 12 bases remaining between them. The germline V gene has CDR1 MGHRA and CDR2 YSYEKL. CDR3 region: CASSRQSTPTNEKLFF. The CDR3 coding sequence is TGCGCCAGCAGCCGACAATCGACGCCAACTAATGAAAAACTGTTTTTT.

This rearrangement joins TRBV7-2 to TRBJ2-5; the D gene is possibly TRBD1 (5 bases). This CDR3 spans 16 amino acids. Germline lookup yields CDR1 SGHTA and CDR2 FQGNSA. V was pared by 1 base and J by 5 bases, with 17 bases between. CDR3 sequence (DNA): TGTGCCAGCAGCTTAGGATCGCTAGGGGTCCGGGAGACCCAGTACTTC. Protein sequence: CASSLGSLGVRETQYF.

This clone has more than one count but fewer than ten. V gene TRBV7-9 combines with J gene TRBJ1-2, with 8 positions matching TRBD1. The trim removed 5 bases at V and 1 base at J, leaving 3 bases unmatched. CDR3 length equals 14 residues. Germline loops: CDR1 SEHNR, CDR2 FQNEAQ (reference sequence). CDR3 sequence: CASSTGQGNYGYTF. CDR3 coding DNA: TGTGCCAGCAGCACCGGACAGGGTAACTATGGCTACACCTTC. The full variable domain, in which reference TRBV7-9 and TRBJ1-2 provide the parts outside the CDR3, is DTGVSQNPRHKITKRGQNVTFRCDPISEHNRLYWYRQTLGQGPEFLTYFQNEAQLEKSRLLSDRFSAERPKGSFSTLEIQRTEQGDSAMYLCASSTGQGNYGYTFGSGTRLTVV.

This chain joins TRBV7-6 and TRBJ2-3; TRBD2 matches at 10 bases. The CDR3 runs to 19 residues. With V trimmed by 2 bases and J by 2 bases, 13 bases remained unmatched. The germline CDR1 and CDR2 sequences are SGHVS and FNYEAQ. The CDR3 reads CASSLRGKALAGITDTQYF. The DNA of the CDR3 is TGTGCCAGCAGCTTAAGGGGGAAGGCACTAGCGGGAATCACAGATACGCAGTATTTT.

This chain links TRBV25-1 with TRBJ2-1; 10 nucleotides match TRBD2. This CDR3 is 16 amino acids long. Germline values: CDR1 MGHDK, CDR2 SYGVNS. The J segment lost 7 bases and the V segment lost 0 bases, leaving 6 bases of the junction unmatched. CDR3 in DNA: TGTGCCAGCAGTGAATATGGGCTAGCGGGGGAAAATGAGCAGTTCTTC. Encoded protein: CASSEYGLAGENEQFF.

The chain joins TRBV29-1 to TRBJ1-2, with D tentatively TRBD1 (5 bases). CDR3 size: 11 residues. The germline V gene encodes CDR1 SQVTM and CDR2 ANQGSEA. The CDR3 nucleotides are TGCTGTCAGGGAAACTCCTATGGCTACACCTTC. It specifies CCQGNSYGYTF.